The rows below give T cell receptor beta chains drawn from one sample of a study of cytomegalovirus exposure and HLA in healthy donors. Only in-frame clones appear in the TCRdb table, and some are missing; sequencing was by immunoSEQ multiplex PCR. In the table there are about 150,000 clones, less than 85% of which are singletons. The sequenced sample was PBMCs. These receptor sequences come from a woman between 50 and 59 years old in good health and CMV-seropositive. Both conserved end residues are part of each CDR3. D genes are given only for firm matches. Size values are once, few and many counts, or a class for expanded clones, and some rows have none.

d_gene	j_gene	abundance	v_gene	CDR3nt	CDR3aa
-	TRBJ1-4	-	TRBV6-5	TGTGCCAGCAGTTACCCCGGGGTTTCGGCTAATGAAAAACTGTTTTTT	CASSYPGVSANEKLFF
-	TRBJ1-1	-	TRBV6-5	TGTGCCAGCAGCCCCCTGCGGGTATCGGGCACTGAAGCTTTCTTT	CASSPLRVSGTEAFF
TRBD2	TRBJ2-3	-	TRBV19	TGTGCCAGTAGTGACAGCGGGGGAGTCACAGATACGCAGTATTTT	CASSDSGGVTDTQYF
-	TRBJ1-1	-	TRBV6-5	TGTGCCAGCAGTTACGTCCCCGGGTTGAGTGGGGGGGAAGCTTTCTTT	CASSYVPGLSGGEAFF
-	TRBJ2-7	-	TRBV5-8	TGTGCCAGCAGCTTGGGCGGGGCGGGGTACGAGCAGTACTTC	CASSLGGAGYEQYF
TRBD1	TRBJ2-3	-	TRBV13	TGTGCCAGCAGCCCTGACAGGGGGCTGACAGATACGCAGTATTTT	CASSPDRGLTDTQYF
-	TRBJ1-3	-	TRBV5-1	TGCGCCAGCAGCTTGGAAAGGGGTGCTGGAAACACCATATATTTT	CASSLERGAGNTIYF
TRBD1	TRBJ2-7	-	TRBV5-4	TGTGCCAGCAGCCCGGGACAGTGGAGTTACGAGCAGTACTTC	CASSPGQWSYEQYF
TRBD1	TRBJ1-3	-	TRBV6-6	TGTGCCAGCAAAGGACAGGGAGAAGGTAACACCATATATTTT	CASKGQGEGNTIYF
-	TRBJ1-1	-	TRBV10-3	TGTGCCATCAGTGAGCCCGGGACACGGAACACTGAAGCTTTCTTT	CAISEPGTRNTEAFF
-	TRBJ2-7	-	TRBV6-1	TGTGCCAGCTCAGGGGGGTTCGCCTACGAGCAGTACTTC	CASSGGFAYEQYF
-	TRBJ2-5	-	TRBV9	TGTGCCAGCAGCGTAGGCGGGGCCGAAGAGACCCAGTACTTC	CASSVGGAEETQYF
-	TRBJ1-6	-	TRBV7-8	TGTGCCAGCACCCTGACCGAGGTCACCAAAAATTCACCCCTCCACTTT	CASTLTEVTKNSPLHF
TRBD1	TRBJ2-1	few	TRBV6-6	TGTGCCAGCAGTGACAGGGGCAATGAGCAGTTCTTC	CASSDRGNEQFF
-	TRBJ2-3	-	TRBV10-1	TGCGCCAGCAGTGAGGGGGCCTCCGGAGATACGCAGTATTTT	CASSEGASGDTQYF
-	TRBJ2-3	-	TRBV5-4	TGTGCCAGCAGCCAATACAGGGTCACAGATACGCAGTATTTT	CASSQYRVTDTQYF
-	TRBJ2-7	-	TRBV21-1	TGTGCCAGCAGCAAAGACGGTGCTGACTACGAGCAGTACTTC	CASSKDGADYEQYF
-	TRBJ2-7	-	TRBV5-1	TGCGCCAGCAGCTTGACGACGGGGACCTACGAGCAGTACTTC	CASSLTTGTYEQYF
TRBD1	TRBJ2-2	-	TRBV18	TGTGCCAGCTCACCACAGGGGGCCAAGGACACCGGGGAGCTGTTTTTT	CASSPQGAKDTGELFF
TRBD1	TRBJ1-3	-	TRBV7-8	TGTGCCAGCAGCTTAGTCCCCCGGACAGGGGGTGACATATATTTT	CASSLVPRTGGDIYF
TRBD2	TRBJ2-1	-	TRBV7-8	TGTGCCAGCAGACAAACTAGCGGACCTTACAATGAGCAGTTCTTC	CASRQTSGPYNEQFF
TRBD2	TRBJ2-3	-	TRBV27	TGTGCCAGCAGCCCACTTGGCGGGGGGGCAGATACGCAGTATTTT	CASSPLGGGADTQYF
-	TRBJ2-7	-	TRBV19	TGTGCCAGTAGTATAGCCCCCCCGGCAGGCTTCTACGAGCAGTACTTC	CASSIAPPAGFYEQYF
-	TRBJ2-2	once	TRBV7-8	TGTGCCAGCAGCTTTGGACAGAACACCGGGGAGCTGTTTTTT	CASSFGQNTGELFF
-	TRBJ2-2	-	TRBV6-1	TGTGCCAGCAGCGGACAGCACCTAAACACCGGGGAGCTGTTTTTT	CASSGQHLNTGELFF
-	TRBJ2-7	-	TRBV29-1	TGCAGCGTTGCCCTGAGGACAGTTTCCTACGAGCAGTACTTC	CSVALRTVSYEQYF
TRBD1	TRBJ2-7	-	TRBV9	TGTGCCAGCAGCGTAGATCAGGGGGACGAGCAGTACTTC	CASSVDQGDEQYF
TRBD2	TRBJ2-3	-	TRBV4-1	TGCGCCAGCAGCCCCTCGGGAGCGGGGGAGCATACGCAGTATTTT	CASSPSGAGEHTQYF
TRBD1	TRBJ1-2	-	TRBV10-3	TGTGCCATCAGGACAGGGGACCCCAACTATGGCTACACCTTC	CAIRTGDPNYGYTF
TRBD1	TRBJ2-5	few	TRBV18	TGTGCCAGCTCTCGGGACAGACAAGAGACCCAGTACTTC	CASSRDRQETQYF
-	TRBJ2-1	-	TRBV27	TGTGCCAGCAGTTTTGCGCTAGCGACAGCCAATGAGCAGTTCTTC	CASSFALATANEQFF
TRBD2	TRBJ2-7	-	TRBV5-4	TGTGCCAGCAGCTTTGGAAATAGCGGGGTCAGCTCCTACGAGCAGTACTTC	CASSFGNSGVSSYEQYF
-	TRBJ2-1	few	TRBV12-5	TGTGCTAGTGGTTCCGGGATGAAAACCTCGCTCTACAATGAGCAGTTCTTC	CASGSGMKTSLYNEQFF
-	TRBJ2-2	-	TRBV2	TGTGCCAGCAGCGCCCCCCTAGGCACCGGGGAGCTGTTTTTT	CASSAPLGTGELFF
TRBD1	TRBJ2-3	-	TRBV18	TGTGCCAGCTCACTGGGGACAGGGGGCACAGATACGCAGTATTTT	CASSLGTGGTDTQYF
-	TRBJ2-7	few	TRBV7-9	TGTGCCAGCAGCCCTCCCGGGACACTCACGGGGGAGCAGTACTTC	CASSPPGTLTGEQYF
-	TRBJ2-1	-	TRBV27	TGTGCCAGCAGTTTATCCCAACAGGGTATAGGGGAGCAGTTCTTC	CASSLSQQGIGEQFF
-	TRBJ1-2	once	TRBV7-2	TGTGCCAGCAGCTCGACGCACCGGGACACTCTACCGAGCTATTATGGCTACACCTTC	CASSSTHRDTLPSYYGYTF
-	TRBJ2-1	few	TRBV19	TGTGCCAGTAGTCGTCTCGGTGGGGGGAATGAGCAGTTCTTC	CASSRLGGGNEQFF
-	TRBJ1-6	-	TRBV11-2	TGTGCCAGCAGCTTATCGTCGGGATATAATTCACCCCTCCACTTT	CASSLSSGYNSPLHF